The subject of this entry is one T cell receptor (beta chain). Study processing details: Estimation of nucleated cell counts was performed using reference gene primer amplification. Measured with immunoSEQ multiplex PCR; TCRdb has only the in-frame clones, and not every one. V and J calls and clone size follow that table, whereas D and trimming were derived from the DNA. This table holds approximately 51,000 clones, about 85% found once. CDR3 length: 17 amino acids. With 1 base removed from V and 1 base from J, the gap between germline ends came to 16 bases. These data originate in a study of blood T cell repertoires in COVID-19. Study details: There were acute and convalescent COVID-19 samples, and they came from the United States, Italy and Spain. Sources were T cells, B-cell-depleted T cells, or PBMCs; the material itself was cDNA or gDNA.

The sequenced sample was peripheral blood. This rearrangement joins TRBV23-1 to TRBJ1-1; maybe TRBD1 (5 bases). Being an ORF, TRBV23-1 has a function that is uncertain. The TCR comes from a human donor in a cohort sampled during active COVID-19. Written as DNA, the CDR3 is TGCGCCAGCAGTCAATATGCGGGGCCAGAAGCGAACACTGAAGCTTTCTTT. It specifies CASSQYAGPEANTEAFF.